The next 25 T cell receptor beta chains were all read from a single sample in a study of Graves' ophthalmopathy and Graves' hyperthyroidism. Amplification targeted the TCR beta CDR3 regions, with RNA transcripts as the source material. First-round RT-PCR employed HTBI primers, with a second-round multiplex PCR after it. MiXCR, run by TCRdb on the multiplex PCR reads, gives a single entry per CDR3 protein. The table records around 1,000,000 distinct CDR3 sequences, 36% of them present only once. Sequenced: peripheral blood or thyroid tissue (not recorded which). The origin of the receptors is an adult man with Graves' hyperthyroidism.

The sample holds a few counts of this clonotype. V gene TRBV20-1 combines with J gene TRBJ1-4, with TRBD1 matching over 8 bases. V lost 3 bases, J lost 8 bases, and 11 bases stayed unmatched. CDR1 and CDR2 (germline): DFQATT, SNEGSKA (reference sequence). CDR3 length equals 15 residues. The CDR3 DNA sequence: TGCAGTGCTAGTCGACCCCAGGGGGCGGGAGAAAAACTGTTTTTT. It is translated as CSASRPQGAGEKLFF.

V and J are TRBV6-2 or TRBV6-3 and TRBJ2-7, with D tentatively TRBD2 (5 bases). CDR1 is MNHEY, CDR2 SVGEGT, per germline. The CDR3 is 15 amino acids. V was cut by 5 bases and J by 2 bases, with 16 bases left in between. CDR3 amino acids: CASSIASQRPYEQYF. The CDR3 bases are TGTGCCAGCAGTATAGCGTCGCAGCGTCCCTACGAGCAGTACTTC.

In regard to this clonotype: Relative to the germline gene, one junction end is altered; a read error may explain this. CDR3: CASTPDRGSSYEQYF. DNA of the CDR3: TGCGCCAGCACACCGGACAGGGGGAGCTCCTACGAGCAGTACTTC. The chain has TRBV7-8 and TRBJ2-7; 10 positions match TRBD1. The CDR3 spans 15 residues. Germline CDR1 and CDR2: SGHVS and FQNEAQ.

This clonotype was counted many times. The chain combines TRBV14 with TRBJ1-1; D remains unclear. The CDR3 extends over 15 amino acids. Trimming shortened V by 4 bases and J by 0 bases, and 12 bases separated the two germline ends. Germline lookup yields CDR1 SGHDN and CDR2 FVKESK. DNA for the CDR3: TGTGCCAGCAGCCTTGGCAGCTTCATGAACACTGAAGCTTTCTTT. Its protein product is CASSLGSFMNTEAFF. Supplemented by reference TRBV14 and TRBJ1-1, the full variable domain reads EAGVTQFPSHSVIEKGQTVTLRCDPISGHDNLYWYRRVMGKEIKFLLHFVKESKQDESGMPNNRFLAERTGGTYSTLKVQPAELEDSGVYFCASSLGSFMNTEAFFGQGTRLTVV.

This clonotype appeared many times. The chain joins TRBV12-3 or TRBV12-4 to TRBJ2-2; D call uncertain. The CDR3 loop spans 13 amino acids. V shed 6 bases and J shed 4 bases, with 9 bases lying between them. CDR3 amino acids: CASSPKVTGELFF. In nucleotides, the CDR3 is TGTGCCAGCAGCCCGAAGGTCACCGGGGAGCTGTTTTTT.

The chain has TRBV4-1 and TRBJ2-2; 10 bases fit TRBD1. V was clipped by 3 bases and J by 3 bases; unmatched bases: 4. The CDR3 is 16 residues long. Germline CDR1 reads MGHRA; CDR2 reads YSYEKL. The CDR3 DNA is TGCGCCAGCAGCCACGCGGGACAGGGGTACACCGGGGAGCTGTTTTTT. It yields the protein CASSHAGQGYTGELFF.

This clonotype has only a few counts. V gene TRBV28 combines with J gene TRBJ1-5; D call uncertain. The CDR3 is made up of 12 amino acids. CDR1 is MDHEN, CDR2 SYDVKM, per germline. The V end was cut by 2 bases, the J end by 7 bases, with 6 bases between. CDR3 nucleotide sequence: TGTGCCAGCAGTTTAGAGCGGCAGCCCCAGCATTTT. This codes for CASSLERQPQHF.

The chain combines TRBV10-3 with TRBJ2-7, with 12 bases that match TRBD2. With V trimmed by 10 bases and J by 3 bases, 22 bases remained unmatched. This CDR3 is 19 amino acids long. Germline CDR1 ENHRY, CDR2 SYGVKD. The DNA of the CDR3 is TGTGCCAGCAGCCGAAAAACTAGCGGGGGGACGGTACGGGTCTACGAGCAGTACTTC. It codes for CASSRKTSGGTVRVYEQYF.

This clonotype was recorded only once. The chain employs TRBV7-2 and TRBJ2-6, with D perhaps TRBD2 (9 bases). CDR1 and CDR2 (germline): SGHTA, FQGNSA. Trimming took 4 bases from V and 11 from J, leaving 30 bases between them. CDR3 size: 19 residues. This CDR3 reads CASSSRRTGRIAGDYVLTF. CDR3 DNA: TGTGCCAGCAGCTCCCGTCGGACAGGGAGAATAGCGGGGGACTACGTCCTGACTTTC.

This rearrangement joins TRBV4-3 to TRBJ1-2; D is uncertain. The length of the CDR3 is 16 residues. From germline, CDR1 is LGHNA and CDR2 YSLEER. V lost 0 bases and J 2 bases, leaving 13 bases between the germline ends. The CDR3 DNA reads as TGCGCCAGCAGCCAAGATCGTCTGCTTGTAAACTATGGCTACACCTTC. Its protein is CASSQDRLLVNYGYTF.

The sample holds many counts of this clonotype. CDR3 nucleotide sequence: TGTGCCAGCAGCCCCAGACAGGGCGGGGATGGCTACACCTTC. Its translation is CASSPRQGGDGYTF. The chain carries TRBV5-4 and TRBJ1-2; 7 nucleotides align to TRBD1. Germline CDR1 SGHNT, CDR2 YYREEE (reference sequence). The J segment lost 6 bases and the V segment lost 4 bases, leaving 9 bases of the junction unmatched. The CDR3 sequence is 14 residues long. The full variable domain, in which reference TRBV5-4 and TRBJ1-2 provide the parts outside the CDR3, is ETGVTQSPTHLIKTRGQQVTLRCSSQSGHNTVSWYQQALGQGPQFIFQYYREEENGRGNFPPRFSGLQFPNYSSELNVNALELDDSALYLCASSPRQGGDGYTFGSGTRLTVV.

In regard to this clonotype: The missing conserved phenylalanine or tryptophan at the end of this CDR3 makes a read error likely. The DNA is omitted, as the CDR3 cannot be located on it reliably, and the CDR3 follows TCRdb's listing. The gene calls are TRBV10-3 and TRBJ1-2; the table assigns TRBD1, which was not confirmed against the DNA. The germline V gene has CDR1 ENHRY and CDR2 SYGVKD. The CDR3 is made up of 11 amino acids, end residues included. The CDR3 sequence is CAIRQGDGYAL.

V usage is TRBV5-5 and J usage is TRBJ1-2; possibly TRBD1 for D (6 bases). Trimming removed 2 bases at V and 3 bases at J, with 14 bases between. Germline loops: CDR1 SGHKS, CDR2 YYEKEE (reference sequence). CDR3 length: 15 amino acids. The CDR3 sequence: CASSFGSTGDYGYTF. CDR3 in DNA: TGTGCCAGCAGCTTCGGTTCGACAGGCGACTATGGCTACACCTTC.

As to this clonotype: A much larger clone lies a single base off, so this may be a read error. The conserved closing phenylalanine or tryptophan is absent in this CDR3, likely reflecting a read error. The rearrangement uses TRBV2 and TRBJ2-2; possibly TRBD2 for D (5 bases). The V gene's germline CDR1 is SNHLY and CDR2 FYNNEI. This CDR3 spans 14 amino acids. The V gene lost 8 bases and the J gene lost 6 bases, with 16 bases spanning the gap. The CDR3 is CASSWVGEAGELFY. CDR3 nucleotides: TGTGCCAGCTCCTGGGTGGGAGAGGCCGGGGAGCTGTTTTAT.

This clonotype was seen repeatedly, ten times or more. The genes are TRBV7-9 and TRBJ1-2; possibly TRBD1 for D (5 bases). This CDR3 is 13 amino acids long. In germline, CDR1 is SEHNR, CDR2 FQNEAQ (reference sequence). V was pared by 5 bases and J by 5 bases, with 12 bases between. CDR3 sequence reads: CASSETVLYGYTF. Here the CDR3 DNA reads TGTGCCAGCAGCGAGACAGTACTATATGGCTACACCTTC.

This clonotype was seen at least ten times. The chain carries TRBV10-3 and TRBJ1-2; TRBD1 might be the D (5 bases). The CDR3 length is 12 residues. Germline-derived CDR1 and CDR2 are ENHRY and SYGVKD. The germline V and J ends were trimmed by 7 bases and 6 bases, with 12 bases remaining between them. CDR3 DNA: TGTGCCATCACCCAGGGAGGAGATGGCTACACCTTC. It translates to CAITQGGDGYTF.

This clonotype was picked up many times. The chain uses TRBV9 and TRBJ1-3, with D possibly matching TRBD1 (5 bases). Trimming cost V 0 bases and J 0 bases, with 7 bases left between them. CDR1 and CDR2 (germline): SGDLS, YYNGEE. The CDR3 spans 15 residues. The CDR3 region is CASSVEGNSGNTIYF. The CDR3 nucleotides are TGTGCCAGCAGCGTAGAGGGGAACTCTGGAAACACCATATATTTT. The full variable domain, rest sourced from reference TRBV9 and TRBJ1-3, is DSGVTQTPKHLITATGQRVTLRCSPRSGDLSVYWYQQSLDQGLQFLIQYYNGEERAKGNILERFSAQQFPDLHSELNLSSLELGDSALYFCASSVEGNSGNTIYFGEGSWLTVV.

As to this clonotype: Since a much larger clone is just one base distant, this may be a read error. The rearrangement links TRBV7-2 to TRBJ2-7; D remains unclear. Germline V CDR1 and CDR2: SGHTA, FQGNSA. There are 13 residues in the CDR3. Trimming took off 7 bases at V and 2 bases at J, with 12 bases between the two ends. The DNA of the CDR3 is TGTGCCAGCAACTTCTTCCGGGCCTACGAGCAGTACTTC. This codes for CASNFFRAYEQYF.

V usage is TRBV29-1 and J usage is TRBJ2-5; D gene uncertain. The germline V and J ends were trimmed by 8 bases and 1 base, with 17 bases remaining between them. This CDR3 has 14 amino acids. Germline lookup yields CDR1 SQVTM and CDR2 ANQGSEA. DNA of the CDR3: TGCAGCTTGCCATCGGGCCTAGGCCAAGAGACCCAGTACTTC. This translates into CSLPSGLGQETQYF.

This clonotype was seen repeatedly, ten times or more. DNA of the CDR3: TGTGCCAGTAGTGTAACAGGGTATAGCAATCAGCCCCAGCATTTT. The encoded protein is CASSVTGYSNQPQHF. The rearrangement joins TRBV19 to TRBJ1-5; maybe TRBD1 (6 bases). This CDR3 comprises 15 residues. Germline CDR1 LNHDA, CDR2 SQIVND (reference sequence). Trimming took off 5 bases at V and 0 bases at J, with 11 bases between the two ends.

This clonotype has just a few counts. A much larger clone sits a single nucleotide away, making a read error possible. This sequence joins TRBV7-9 and TRBJ1-1; possibly TRBD1 for D (5 bases). Germline values: CDR1 SEHNR, CDR2 FQNEAQ (reference sequence). The CDR3 runs to 13 residues. V was trimmed by 4 bases and J by 1 base, leaving 7 bases between them. The CDR3 protein is CASSWGENTEAFF. The CDR3 bases are TGTGCCAGCAGCTGGGGGGAGAACACTGAAGCTTTCTTT.

A word on this clonotype: The junction differs from germline at one of its ends, possibly a read error. The rearrangement links TRBV10-2 to TRBJ1-2, with D hard to call. Germline CDR1 and CDR2: WSHSY and SAAADI. The CDR3 runs 12 residues. Here the CDR3 DNA reads TGTGCCGGCAGTGAAACGTTAAAAGGCTACACCTTC. Translated, it gives CAGSETLKGYTF.

CDR3 region: CSAKSRQGRYEQYF. DNA of the CDR3: TGCAGTGCTAAATCCCGACAGGGTCGCTACGAGCAGTACTTC. The chain has TRBV20-1 and TRBJ2-7; 7 bases agree with TRBD1. The CDR3 extends over 14 amino acids. V shed 4 bases and J 3 bases; nucleotides not matched to a gene: 9. The germline CDR1 and CDR2 sequences are DFQATT and SNEGSKA (reference sequence).

V usage is TRBV9 and J usage is TRBJ1-2; tentatively, D is TRBD1 (5 bases). Germline CDR1 is SGDLS and CDR2 is YYNGEE. The CDR3 covers 11 residues. V was trimmed by 3 bases and J by 8 bases, leaving 8 bases between them. CDR3 residues: CASSARQGYTF. The CDR3 DNA sequence: TGTGCCAGCAGCGCACGACAGGGCTACACCTTC.

This clonotype was seen at least ten times. V is TRBV29-1 and J is TRBJ2-5; TRBD1 matches at 7 bases. The junction had 12 bases not matched to a gene; V was cut back by 5 bases and J by 3 bases. The CDR3 length is 15 residues. CDR1 is SQVTM and CDR2 is ANQGSEA in the germline V gene. The CDR3 region has the DNA TGCAGCGTTCCCGGGACAGAAATTCGTAAAGAGACCCAGTACTTC. Encoded protein: CSVPGTEIRKETQYF.